Presented here are 7 T cell receptor beta chains from one specimen sequenced in a study of T cell repertoires in cytomegalovirus infection. These receptors have no identified antigens. TCRdb used MiXCR to reprocess the reads, holding one entry per CDR3 protein. In the table there are about a million distinct CDR3 sequences, approximately 31% of which are singletons. Sequencing was performed on cultured CD8+ T cells from PBMCs, taken from culture after CMV antigen stimulation. All receptors derive from a human donor in good health (CMV status not recorded). Some clones in this sample may be carry-over from other donors' samples.

The rearrangement links TRBV2 to TRBJ2-4; no firm D call. V lost 7 bases and J lost 6, with 16 bases in between. In germline, CDR1 is SNHLY, CDR2 FYNNEI. CDR3 length: 14 amino acids. The CDR3 DNA follows: TGTGCCAGCACCTGGACGGTGGAACTAAACATTCAGTACTTC. It translates to CASTWTVELNIQYF.

This sequence joins TRBV20-1 and TRBJ2-3, with D possibly matching TRBD2 (6 bases). This CDR3 is 16 amino acids long. Germline V lookup: CDR1 DFQATT, CDR2 SNEGSKA (reference sequence). V was pared by 2 bases and J by 4 bases, with 19 bases between. This CDR3 reads CSARNLATVRADTQYF. CDR3 bases: TGCAGTGCTAGAAATCTAGCGACCGTGCGGGCAGATACGCAGTATTTT.

V gene TRBV19 combines with J gene TRBJ2-1; 7 bases align to TRBD2. J lost 5 bases, V lost 5 bases, and 12 bases had no gene match. The germline CDR1 and CDR2 sequences are LNHDA and SQIVND (reference sequence). The CDR3 consists of 16 residues. The chain's CDR3 is CASSFRRERTHNEQFF. The CDR3 nucleotides read TGTGCCAGTAGTTTTCGGCGGGAGCGGACTCACAATGAGCAGTTCTTC.

In this sample, this clonotype turned up a few times. The V and J genes are TRBV28 and TRBJ2-7; maybe TRBD1 (5 bases). Germline V gene data show CDR1 as MDHEN and CDR2 as SYDVKM. The CDR3 has 12 amino acids. Deletions cut 3 bases from V and 6 bases from J, with 9 bases between. This CDR3 is CASSFQGGEQYV. Here the CDR3 DNA reads TGTGCCAGCAGTTTTCAGGGTGGCGAGCAGTACGTC.

The chain links TRBV28 to TRBJ2-3, with 13 bases fitting TRBD2. Per germline, CDR1 MDHEN and CDR2 SYDVKM. This CDR3 spans 16 amino acids. V lost 7 bases to trimming and J lost 4 bases; unmatched junction nucleotides: 8. The CDR3 sequence: CASITLAGGPPDTQYF. The DNA for the CDR3 is TGTGCCAGCATAACACTAGCGGGGGGGCCCCCAGATACGCAGTATTTT.

V gene TRBV9 combines with J gene TRBJ2-3; 10 bases match TRBD2. Germline-derived CDR1 and CDR2 are SGDLS and YYNGEE. This CDR3 spans 19 amino acids. Germline trimming cut 3 bases from V and 1 base from J; bases unmatched to any gene: 14. The CDR3 bases are TGTGCCAGCAGCGACCCACTAGCGGGGATGGTGATGGGCACAGATACGCAGTATTTT. Translated, it gives CASSDPLAGMVMGTDTQYF. Combining the CDR3 with reference TRBV9 and TRBJ2-3 gives the whole variable domain DSGVTQTPKHLITATGQRVTLRCSPRSGDLSVYWYQQSLDQGLQFLIQYYNGEERAKGNILERFSAQQFPDLHSELNLSSLELGDSALYFCASSDPLAGMVMGTDTQYFGPGTRLTVL.

The rearrangement links TRBV29-1 to TRBJ2-1; either TRBD1 or TRBD2 may supply D (5 bases each). The V gene's germline CDR1 is SQVTM and CDR2 ANQGSEA. The CDR3 length is 11 residues. The germline V and J ends were trimmed by 6 bases and 9 bases, with 12 bases remaining between them. The CDR3, as DNA: TGCAGCGTATTTCGGGGCAGTGAGCAGTTCTTC. Translating gives CSVFRGSEQFF.